The clone carrying this T cell receptor beta chain was counted between two and nine times. What it binds is not known. The data were taken from a study of cytomegalovirus exposure and HLA in healthy donors. Primers: 60 Vbeta forward and 13 Jbeta reverse. Repertoires were generated with immunoSEQ multiplex PCR, while TCRdb's copy carries only in-frame clones and drops some. The sample comprises under 150,000 clones, approximately 61% of which are singletons, and 1.5% to 2% rests with the top ten. General study findings and limits: It was reported that the classifier diagnosed cytomegalovirus status with high specificity and sensitivity in both the original and validation cohorts. In a later analysis, at a false discovery rate of 0.05, roughly 17,000 TCR beta sequences matched HLA alleles. Data from an earlier analysis indicated that most TCR beta V segments were productive either about 90% or about 30% of the time. A highly shared variant cluster was judged a likely technical artifact.

V dropped 7 bases and J dropped 6; count of bases not matched to a gene: 6. The germline V gene encodes CDR1 SNHLY and CDR2 FYNNEI. This CDR3 has 14 residues. The sequencing input was PBMCs. This sequence joins TRBV2 and TRBJ2-3; 11 nucleotides line up with TRBD2. This clonotype was obtained from a man younger than 45 in good health and CMV-seropositive. DNA for the CDR3: TGTGCCAGCACCGTAGCGGGAGGGCCGGATACGCAGTATTTT. Amino acid sequence: CASTVAGGPDTQYF.